This TCR beta chain stems from a study of T-cell reconstitution after alpha-beta-depleted transplantation in children (dated by TCRdb to the mid-2010s). Context from the whole study: The study quantitatively tracked T-cell immune reconstitution after TCRalphabeta/CD19-depleted allogeneic hematopoietic cell transplantation in children using TCR repertoire profiling.

On this clonotype: The clone's antigen remains unknown. No clone much larger than this one lies a single base away; base qualities are absent.

Preparation of the library involved PCR. These reads were obtained on an Illumina HiSeq 2500. TCR libraries were prepared with molecular barcoding, using unique molecular identifiers to normalize TCRbeta repertoire quantification. TCRdb cleaned the public reads at Q25 with fastp, built clones with MiXCR and kept in-frame beta chains. One record per CDR3 amino acid sequence lists the most common genes and DNA. The table for this sample lists over 400,000 distinct CDR3 sequences; around 13% of them were counted only once. The top ten clonotypes cover under 7% of the sample. The CDR3 has 16 amino acids, counting the end cysteine and phenylalanine. Just the 48-base CDR3 DNA is kept, in frame starting at base 1. The germline V gene yields SGHTA for CDR1 and FQGNSA for CDR2. Trimming takes 4 bases off V and 7 bases off J; junction bases not matched to a gene: 7.

The V gene is TRBV7-2 and the J gene is TRBJ2-1, with 13 central nucleotides matching TRBD2. The material sequenced was PBMCs from the stem cell graft donor, taken from the stem cell graft. The receptor comes from a human donor who donated a stem cell graft to a child with combined immunodeficiency. The DNA sequence is as follows: TGTGCCAGCAGCTCGGGACTAGCGGGAATTGGGAATGAGCAGTTCTTC. It encodes CASSSGLAGIGNEQFF. The variable domain in full, with residues beyond the CDR3 obtained from the reference TRBV7-2 and TRBJ2-1 genes, is GAGVSQSPSNKVTEKGKDVELRCDPISGHTALYWYRQSLGQGLEFLIYFQGNSAPDKSGLPSDRFSAERTGGSVSTLTIQRTQQEDSAVYLCASSSGLAGIGNEQFFGPGTRLTVL.